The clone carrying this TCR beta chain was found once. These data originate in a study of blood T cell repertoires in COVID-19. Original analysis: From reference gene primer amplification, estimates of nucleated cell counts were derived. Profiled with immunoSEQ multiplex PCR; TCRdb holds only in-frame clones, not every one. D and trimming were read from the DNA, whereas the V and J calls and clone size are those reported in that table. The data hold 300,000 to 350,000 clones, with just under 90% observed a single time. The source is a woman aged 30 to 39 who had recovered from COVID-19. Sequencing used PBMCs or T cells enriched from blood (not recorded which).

CDR3 nucleotide sequence: TGTGCCAGCAGCTTCGGGTTCGGCGGGGAGCTGTTTTTT. Amino acids: CASSFGFGGELFF. The gene calls are TRBV7-9 and TRBJ2-2; D is unclear. The CDR3 spans 13 residues. Trimming shortened V by 3 bases and J by 7 bases, and 9 bases separated the two germline ends. Looked up from germline, CDR1 is SEHNR and CDR2 is FQNEAQ (reference sequence).